This passage covers 22 T cell receptor beta chains from one sample sequenced in a study of blood T cells in healthy people across ages (dated by TCRdb to between 2014 and 2017). The method behind the library was 5' RACE. The reads were generated on an Illumina HiSeq 2500. A second PCR of about 6 to 12 cycles was run with a J-beta primer mix and a sample-barcoded 5' primer. TCRdb reprocessed the public reads (quality trimming at Q25 with fastp, clone calling with MiXCR) and kept in-frame beta chains. Each entry merges the rows of one CDR3 protein and shows their most common DNA and genes. The sample table contains about 640,000 distinct CDR3 sequences; only one count was recorded for approximately 59% of them. The ten largest clones add up to approximately 37% of the sample. The sequencing sample was made of blood. The receptors were gathered from a man aged 55 to 70 in good health.

This clonotype was picked up many times. CDR3 sequence reads: CASSDERGTEAFF. Written as DNA, the CDR3 is TGTGCCAGCAGTGACGAACGTGGTACTGAAGCTTTCTTT. This chain uses TRBV25-1 with TRBJ1-1; D remains ambiguous. V was shortened by 3 bases and J by 5 bases, with 10 bases between the two germline ends. The CDR3 has 13 residues. Per germline, CDR1 MGHDK and CDR2 SYGVNS. Combining the CDR3 with reference TRBV25-1 and TRBJ1-1 gives the whole variable domain EADIYQTPRYLVIGTGKKITLECSQTMGHDKMYWYQQDPGMELHLIHYSYGVNSTEKGDLSSESTVSRIRTEHFPLTLESARPSHTSQYLCASSDERGTEAFFGQGTRLTVV.

This clonotype was counted between two and nine times. The chain joins TRBV20-1 to TRBJ2-1, with 7 bases fitting TRBD1. The trim removed 0 bases at V and 1 base at J, leaving 6 bases unmatched. The CDR3 has 16 amino acids. The germline V gene has CDR1 DFQATT and CDR2 SNEGSKA (reference sequence). The chain's CDR3 is CSARDLRQGSYNEQFF. CDR3 coding DNA: TGCAGTGCTAGAGATCTGCGACAGGGTTCCTACAATGAGCAGTTCTTC.

This chain links TRBV7-2 with TRBJ2-2, with TRBD2 matching over 7 bases. V shed 4 bases, J shed 7 bases, and the junction held 3 bases outside the gene matches. Germline CDR1 reads SGHTA; CDR2 reads FQGNSA. This CDR3 contains 13 residues. The CDR3 coding sequence is TGTGCCAGCAGCTCACGGGGGGTCGGGGAGCTGTTTTTT. Protein product: CASSSRGVGELFF.

CDR3 sequence: CASSVTGSATNEKLFF. CDR3 sequence (DNA): TGCGCCAGCAGCGTAACAGGGTCAGCAACTAATGAAAAACTGTTTTTT. The rearrangement links TRBV5-1 to TRBJ1-4; D possibly corresponds to TRBD1 (6 bases). The CDR3 length is 16 residues. V was cut by 4 bases and J by 0 bases, with 13 bases left in between. Germline V gives CDR1 SGHRS, CDR2 YFSETQ.

This clonotype has at least ten counts. The chain employs TRBV6-1 and TRBJ2-5; D is perhaps TRBD1 or TRBD2 (6 bases each). The CDR3 consists of 12 residues. The germline V gene has CDR1 MNHNS and CDR2 SASEGT. V dropped 2 bases and J dropped 9 bases, with 10 bases sitting between them. Here the CDR3 DNA reads TGTGCCAGCAGTGAATCTAGGGGGGCCCAGTACTTC. Translating it yields CASSESRGAQYF.

This clonotype was seen a few times. The rearrangement uses TRBV10-3 and TRBJ2-3, with 8 bases aligning to TRBD1. Germline CDR1 and CDR2: ENHRY and SYGVKD. CDR3 size: 15 residues. Trimming removed 0 bases from V and 3 bases from J; junction bases left unmatched: 2. The CDR3 reads CAISESTGVTDTQYF. The CDR3 bases are TGTGCCATCAGTGAGTCGACAGGGGTGACAGATACGCAGTATTTT.

The genes are TRBV2 and TRBJ2-2; D possibly uses TRBD1 or TRBD2 (5 bases each). The ends were cut back, 4 bases at V and 5 bases at J, with 8 bases in the middle. The CDR3 contains 13 residues. CDR1 is SNHLY and CDR2 is FYNNEI in the germline V gene. The CDR3 DNA sequence: TGTGCCAGCAGTGGGGGGAGAACCGGGGAGCTGTTTTTT. It codes for CASSGGRTGELFF.

The CDR3 protein is CASSLVAANTGELFF. For the CDR3, the DNA is TGTGCCAGCAGCCTAGTGGCCGCGAACACCGGGGAGCTGTTTTTT. This rearrangement joins TRBV4-2 to TRBJ2-2, with D uncertain. Germline V lookup: CDR1 LGHNA, CDR2 YNFKEQ. Trimming removed 4 bases at V and 0 bases at J, with 9 bases between. The CDR3 extends over 15 amino acids.

The V gene is TRBV28, the J gene TRBJ2-3, with D perhaps matching TRBD2 (6 bases). The CDR3 is 14 amino acids. CDR1 is MDHEN and CDR2 is SYDVKM in the germline V gene. Trimming took 8 bases from V and 3 from J, leaving 15 bases between them. The CDR3 here is CASGLSGETDTQYF. CDR3 DNA sequence: TGTGCCAGCGGACTATCCGGAGAGACAGATACGCAGTATTTT. Drawing the rest from reference TRBV28 and TRBJ2-3, the complete variable domain is DVKVTQSSRYLVKRTGEKVFLECVQDMDHENMFWYRQDPGLGLRLIYFSYDVKMKEKGDIPEGYSVSREKKERFSLILESASTNQTSMYLCASGLSGETDTQYFGPGTRLTVL.

This clonotype was seen ten or more times. V and J are TRBV24-1 and TRBJ2-5; D may be TRBD1 (5 bases). Germline V gene data show CDR1 as KGHDR and CDR2 as SFDVKD. The CDR3 has 13 residues. V shed 7 bases and J shed 0 bases, with 8 bases lying between them. CDR3 coding DNA: TGTGCCACCAGCGACAGTTACCAAGAGACCCAGTACTTC. It yields the protein CATSDSYQETQYF.

This clonotype was seen a few times. V and J are TRBV20-1 and TRBJ2-5, with TRBD1 matching over 9 bases. Trimming at V came to 6 bases and at J to 5 bases, leaving 4 bases not matched to a gene. Germline V gives CDR1 DFQATT, CDR2 SNEGSKA (reference sequence). The CDR3 extends over 12 amino acids. CDR3 nucleotide sequence: TGCAGTGCCCGGGACAGGGTGGAGACCCAGTACTTC. This gives the protein CSARDRVETQYF.

The rearrangement joins TRBV10-3 to TRBJ2-5; D call uncertain. Germline lookup yields CDR1 ENHRY and CDR2 SYGVKD. Trimming removed 7 bases at V and 1 base at J, with 10 bases between. The CDR3 is made up of 13 amino acids. CDR3 nucleotides: TGTGCCATCAAGAGGACGGGCCAAGAGACCCAGTACTTC. Translation gives CAIKRTGQETQYF.

In this sample, this clonotype turned up a few times. This chain joins TRBV20-1 and TRBJ2-1; 7 positions match TRBD2. The CDR3 extends over 15 amino acids. J lost 5 bases, V lost 5 bases, and 12 bases had no gene match. CDR1 and CDR2 (germline): DFQATT, SNEGSKA (reference sequence). The chain's CDR3 is CSAGMAAGRDNEQFF. In DNA, the CDR3 is TGCAGTGCTGGAATGGCGGCAGGGAGGGACAATGAGCAGTTCTTC.

For this clonotype: One end of the junction does not line up with germline, which may come from a read error. This chain links TRBV7-9 with TRBJ2-5, with 7 bases matching TRBD1. CDR3 length equals 11 residues. Germline V gene data show CDR1 as SEHNR and CDR2 as FQNEAQ (reference sequence). CDR3 coding DNA: TGTGCCGGCAGCTTGGGGGACAGTCAGTACTTC. Its translation: CAGSLGDSQYF.

The chain has TRBV20-1 and TRBJ1-2; D not certain. This CDR3 is built from 12 residues. Germline V CDR1 and CDR2: DFQATT, SNEGSKA (reference sequence). V lost 6 bases and J lost 5, with 13 bases in between. CDR3 loop: CSAGPSGYGYTF. The DNA of the CDR3 is TGCAGTGCCGGCCCGTCCGGGTATGGCTACACCTTC.

This clonotype showed up just a few times. The chain joins TRBV4-1 to TRBJ2-5, with 8 bases that match TRBD1. The germline gives CDR1 MGHRA, CDR2 YSYEKL. CDR3 length equals 16 residues. Losses at the gene ends were 0 bases for V and 5 bases for J; bases not matched to a gene: 8. The CDR3 DNA follows: TGCGCCAGCAGCCAAGATAGGTGGCAGGGGGCGGAGACCCAGTACTTC. It translates to CASSQDRWQGAETQYF.

This clonotype was counted only a few times. The V gene is TRBV5-1, the J gene TRBJ2-1, with 8 bases fitting TRBD2. Germline CDR1 and CDR2: SGHRS and YFSETQ. CDR3 size: 17 residues. After removal of 4 bases from V and 4 bases from J, the junction contained 13 bases not matched to a gene. Here the CDR3 reads CASSRDAGTRGYNEQFF. As DNA, the CDR3 is TGCGCCAGCAGCCGGGACGCCGGGACTAGGGGGTACAATGAGCAGTTCTTC.

The J gene is TRBJ2-1, the V gene TRBV20-1; D not resolved. Germline loops: CDR1 DFQATT, CDR2 SNEGSKA (reference sequence). This CDR3 is built from 12 residues. Trimming took off 6 bases at V and 8 bases at J, with 14 bases between the two ends. The CDR3, as DNA: TGCAGTGCGGGCAGGTCCCCCGATGAGCAGTTCTTC. It specifies CSAGRSPDEQFF.

This clonotype was seen a handful of times. The rearrangement joins TRBV6-6 to TRBJ2-1; TRBD1 matches at 9 bases. The CDR3 covers 15 residues. After removal of 6 bases from V and 7 bases from J, the junction contained 10 bases not matched to a gene. CDR1 is MNHNY and CDR2 is SVGAGI in the germline V gene (reference sequence). The CDR3 nucleotides read TGTGCCAGCAGCTCACAGGGGGCGGCCAGTAATGAGCAGTTCTTC. Its translation is CASSSQGAASNEQFF.

The V call is TRBV12-3 or TRBV12-4, the J call TRBJ1-2; D is unresolved. The CDR3 runs 13 residues. V lost 1 base, J lost 8 bases, and 11 bases lay in between. CDR3 amino acids: CASSLVPLGGYTF. The CDR3 bases are TGTGCCAGCAGTTTAGTCCCCCTCGGGGGCTACACCTTC.

The chain is built from TRBV11-2 and TRBJ2-1; no clear D. This CDR3 has 14 amino acids. The germline V and J ends were trimmed by 5 bases and 5 bases, with 13 bases remaining between them. Germline V gene data show CDR1 as SGHAT and CDR2 as FQNNGV. CDR3 nucleotide sequence: TGTGCCAGCAGCGTGAACGTCAACGACAATGAGCAGTTCTTC. Translation gives CASSVNVNDNEQFF.

V usage is TRBV7-2 and J usage is TRBJ1-1, with D unresolved. V lost 7 bases to trimming and J lost 7 bases, with 16 bases between them. Germline lookup yields CDR1 SGHTA and CDR2 FQGNSA. The CDR3 spans 13 residues. CDR3 in amino acids: CASTSRSYSEAFF. The CDR3 nucleotides read TGTGCCAGCACCTCAAGGAGTTACAGTGAAGCTTTCTTT. The whole variable domain, remainder taken from reference TRBV7-2 and TRBJ1-1, is GAGVSQSPSNKVTEKGKDVELRCDPISGHTALYWYRQSLGQGLEFLIYFQGNSAPDKSGLPSDRFSAERTGGSVSTLTIQRTQQEDSAVYLCASTSRSYSEAFFGQGTRLTVV.